The rows below give T cell receptor beta chains drawn from one sample of a study of a mutant IDH1 vaccine in newly diagnosed glioma. Some clones are missing from TCRdb's copy, which holds only in-frame ones; the method was immunoSEQ multiplex PCR. This sample yields 60,000 to 65,000 clones, of which 80% to 85% are seen a single time; about 4% belongs to the top ten. What these receptors recognize is not known. Sequencing was performed on PBMCs, taken from a glioma patient whose treatment included an IDH1 peptide vaccine. All receptors derive from a young man with glioma. Both conserved end residues are part of each CDR3. The D gene is left open where the match is weak. Size is omitted from some rows. Given values are once, few, many or a class for expanded clones.

CDR3 length: 13; clone size: -; D gene: TRBD1; J gene: TRBJ2-7; V gene: TRBV5-4; CDR3 protein: CASSPGGWYEQYF; CDR3 DNA: TGTGCCAGCAGCCCAGGGGGCTGGTACGAGCAGTACTTC
CDR3 length: 10; clone size: -; D gene: -; J gene: TRBJ2-5; V gene: TRBV20-1; CDR3 protein: CSAQVETQYF; CDR3 DNA: TGCAGTGCTCAAGTAGAGACCCAGTACTTC
CDR3 length: 17; clone size: few; D gene: TRBD2; J gene: TRBJ2-1; V gene: TRBV11-2; CDR3 protein: CASSSTTSGGPAGEQFF; CDR3 DNA: TGTGCCAGCAGTTCAACGACTAGCGGGGGGCCAGCTGGCGAGCAGTTCTTC
CDR3 length: 16; clone size: -; D gene: -; J gene: TRBJ2-1; V gene: TRBV29-1; CDR3 protein: CSVMGGKGRSYNEQFF; CDR3 DNA: TGCAGCGTTATGGGGGGAAAGGGTCGCTCCTACAATGAGCAGTTCTTC
CDR3 length: 13; clone size: once; D gene: -; J gene: TRBJ1-2; V gene: TRBV7-9; CDR3 protein: CASSLKPRDGYTF; CDR3 DNA: TGTGCCAGCAGCTTAAAGCCCAGGGATGGCTACACCTTC
CDR3 length: 14; clone size: -; D gene: TRBD1; J gene: TRBJ2-7; V gene: TRBV5-1; CDR3 protein: CASSDHRTGDEQYF; CDR3 DNA: TGCGCCAGCAGCGACCACCGGACAGGCGACGAGCAGTACTTC
CDR3 length: 15; clone size: -; D gene: -; J gene: TRBJ1-6; V gene: TRBV11-2; CDR3 protein: CASSPNRGNNSPLHF; CDR3 DNA: TGTGCCAGCAGCCCTAACCGGGGGAATAATTCACCCCTCCACTTT
CDR3 length: 17; clone size: -; D gene: -; J gene: TRBJ2-2; V gene: TRBV28; CDR3 protein: CASSPRRGRGDTGELFF; CDR3 DNA: TGTGCCAGCAGCCCGCGCCGGGGCAGGGGGGACACCGGGGAGCTGTTTTTT
CDR3 length: 15; clone size: -; D gene: TRBD1; J gene: TRBJ1-5; V gene: TRBV9; CDR3 protein: CASSMAGQDNQPQHF; CDR3 DNA: TGTGCCAGCAGCATGGCGGGACAGGACAATCAGCCCCAGCATTTT
CDR3 length: 14; clone size: -; D gene: -; J gene: TRBJ2-2; V gene: TRBV4-1; CDR3 protein: CASSPAGKTGELFF; CDR3 DNA: TGCGCCAGCAGCCCGGCAGGCAAGACCGGGGAGCTGTTTTTT
CDR3 length: 15; clone size: once; D gene: -; J gene: TRBJ1-2; V gene: TRBV14; CDR3 protein: CASSQERGANYGYTF; CDR3 DNA: TGTGCCAGCAGCCAAGAGCGGGGGGCTAACTATGGCTACACCTTC
CDR3 length: 17; clone size: -; D gene: TRBD2; J gene: TRBJ2-5; V gene: TRBV7-2; CDR3 protein: CASSLAGTSGGKETQYF; CDR3 DNA: TGTGCCAGCAGCTTAGCAGGGACTAGCGGGGGGAAGGAGACCCAGTACTTC
CDR3 length: 14; clone size: -; D gene: TRBD1; J gene: TRBJ1-4; V gene: TRBV7-9; CDR3 protein: CASSSDREGKELFF; CDR3 DNA: TGTGCCAGCAGCTCGGACAGGGAGGGTAAGGAACTGTTTTTT
CDR3 length: 15; clone size: -; D gene: TRBD1; J gene: TRBJ1-1; V gene: TRBV6-6; CDR3 protein: CASSSPDRWYTEAFF; CDR3 DNA: TGTGCCAGTAGTTCCCCGGACAGGTGGTACACTGAAGCTTTCTTT
CDR3 length: 16; clone size: -; D gene: TRBD2; J gene: TRBJ2-3; V gene: TRBV7-9; CDR3 protein: CASSLGTSGIADTQYF; CDR3 DNA: TGTGCCAGCAGCTTAGGTACTAGCGGAATTGCAGATACGCAGTATTTT
CDR3 length: 12; clone size: -; D gene: -; J gene: TRBJ2-5; V gene: TRBV4-2; CDR3 protein: CASSRGGETQYF; CDR3 DNA: TGTGCCAGCAGCCGGGGGGGCGAGACCCAGTACTTC
CDR3 length: 13; clone size: -; D gene: -; J gene: TRBJ2-3; V gene: TRBV6-6; CDR3 protein: CASSYPSIDTQYF; CDR3 DNA: TGTGCCAGCAGTTACCCTAGCATAGATACGCAGTATTTT
CDR3 length: 16; clone size: -; D gene: -; J gene: TRBJ2-1; V gene: TRBV4-1; CDR3 protein: CASSRRAADGYNEQFF; CDR3 DNA: TGCGCCAGCAGCCGCCGGGCGGCCGACGGTTACAATGAGCAGTTCTTC
CDR3 length: 13; clone size: -; D gene: -; J gene: TRBJ2-5; V gene: TRBV7-9; CDR3 protein: CASSPRGPETQYF; CDR3 DNA: TGTGCCAGCAGCCCCCGAGGTCCAGAGACCCAGTACTTC
CDR3 length: 13; clone size: -; D gene: -; J gene: TRBJ2-5; V gene: TRBV9; CDR3 protein: CASSVGQKETQYF; CDR3 DNA: TGTGCCAGCAGCGTAGGCCAGAAAGAGACCCAGTACTTC
CDR3 length: 14; clone size: -; D gene: TRBD1; J gene: TRBJ2-5; V gene: TRBV6-1; CDR3 protein: CASSLNRGRETQYF; CDR3 DNA: TGTGCCAGCAGCCTCAACAGGGGCCGTGAGACCCAGTACTTC
CDR3 length: 13; clone size: -; D gene: -; J gene: TRBJ1-1; V gene: TRBV5-1; CDR3 protein: CASSLAGRSEAFF; CDR3 DNA: TGCGCCAGCAGCTTGGCCGGAAGGTCTGAAGCTTTCTTT
CDR3 length: 14; clone size: once; D gene: -; J gene: TRBJ1-1; V gene: TRBV5-4; CDR3 protein: CASSQVTPNTEAFF; CDR3 DNA: TGTGCCAGCAGCCAAGTAACCCCGAACACTGAAGCTTTCTTT
CDR3 length: 12; clone size: -; D gene: -; J gene: TRBJ1-5; V gene: TRBV28; CDR3 protein: CASTPKNQPQHF; CDR3 DNA: TGTGCCAGCACCCCGAAGAATCAGCCCCAGCATTTT
CDR3 length: 12; clone size: -; D gene: -; J gene: TRBJ1-5; V gene: TRBV15; CDR3 protein: CATSSHTQPQHF; CDR3 DNA: TGTGCCACCAGCAGCCACACTCAGCCCCAGCATTTT
CDR3 length: 16; clone size: -; D gene: -; J gene: TRBJ1-4; V gene: TRBV15; CDR3 protein: CATSRSSRRGNEKLFF; CDR3 DNA: TGTGCCACCAGCAGATCCTCTCGGAGGGGGAATGAAAAACTGTTTTTT